This TCR beta chain was obtained from a study of T cells after yellow fever vaccination. Overall study: SMART-Seq v4 Ultra Low Input prepared the low-cell-number fractions.

The CDR3 loop spans 18 amino acids. Germline CDR1 reads MNHNS; CDR2 reads SASEGT. J was trimmed by 2 bases and V by 0 bases; bases with no gene match: 11. Points from the study as a whole: Post-booster repertoires contained most primary-vaccination clones again (roughly 96% CD4, over 70% CD8).

TCRdb reprocessed the 5' RACE reads with MiXCR, giving one entry per CDR3 protein. The sample has hundreds of thousands of distinct CDR3 sequences, approximately 18% seen once. This clonotype was detected a few times. As yet, its antigen is unknown. The sample consisted of PBMCs, taken before the yellow fever booster vaccination. The TCR was taken from a man in his late teens or twenties who received the YFV17D yellow fever vaccine. V gene TRBV6-1 combines with J gene TRBJ2-5; 8 nucleotides align to TRBD2. CDR3 residues: CASSEADYTSGGQETQYF. For the CDR3, the DNA is TGTGCCAGCAGTGAAGCGGACTATACGAGCGGGGGACAAGAGACCCAGTACTTC.